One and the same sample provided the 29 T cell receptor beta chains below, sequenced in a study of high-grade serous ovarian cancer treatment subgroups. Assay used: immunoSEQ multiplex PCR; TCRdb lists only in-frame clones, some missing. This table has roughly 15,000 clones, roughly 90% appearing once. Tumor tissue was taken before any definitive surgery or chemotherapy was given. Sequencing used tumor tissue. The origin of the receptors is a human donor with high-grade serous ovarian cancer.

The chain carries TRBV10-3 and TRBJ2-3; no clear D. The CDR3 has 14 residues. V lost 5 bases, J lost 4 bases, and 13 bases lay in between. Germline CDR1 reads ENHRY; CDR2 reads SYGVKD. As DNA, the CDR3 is TGTGCCATCAGTTCATTGAGAAGCCCAGATACGCAGTATTTT. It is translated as CAISSLRSPDTQYF.

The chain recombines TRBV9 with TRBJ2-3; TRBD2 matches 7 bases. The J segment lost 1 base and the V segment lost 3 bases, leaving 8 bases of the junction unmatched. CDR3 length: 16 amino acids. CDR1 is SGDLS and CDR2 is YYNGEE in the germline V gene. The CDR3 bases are TGTGCCAGCAGCGCAACAAGCGGGGCTCGCACAGATACGCAGTATTTT. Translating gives CASSATSGARTDTQYF.

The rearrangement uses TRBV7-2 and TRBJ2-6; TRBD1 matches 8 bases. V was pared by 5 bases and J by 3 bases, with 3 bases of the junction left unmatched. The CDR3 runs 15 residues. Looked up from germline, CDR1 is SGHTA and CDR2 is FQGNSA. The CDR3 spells CASSTRGRGANVLTF. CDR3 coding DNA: TGTGCCAGCAGCACCAGGGGGCGTGGGGCCAACGTCCTGACTTTC. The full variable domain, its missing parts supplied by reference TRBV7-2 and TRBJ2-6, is GAGVSQSPSNKVTEKGKDVELRCDPISGHTALYWYRQSLGQGLEFLIYFQGNSAPDKSGLPSDRFSAERTGGSVSTLTIQRTQQEDSAVYLCASSTRGRGANVLTFGAGSRLTVL.

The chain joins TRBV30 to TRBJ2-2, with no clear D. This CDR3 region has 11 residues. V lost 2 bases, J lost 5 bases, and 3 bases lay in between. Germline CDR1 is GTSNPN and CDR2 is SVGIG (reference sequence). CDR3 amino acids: CAWSYTGELFF. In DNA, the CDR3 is TGTGCCTGGAGTTATACCGGGGAGCTGTTTTTT.

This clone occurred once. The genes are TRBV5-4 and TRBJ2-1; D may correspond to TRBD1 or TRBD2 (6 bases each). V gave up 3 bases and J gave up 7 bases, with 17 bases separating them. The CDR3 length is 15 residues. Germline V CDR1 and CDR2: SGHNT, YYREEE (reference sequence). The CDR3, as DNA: TGTGCCAGCAGCTCGCCCGGGGGCGGTAAGAATGAGCAGTTCTTC. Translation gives CASSSPGGGKNEQFF.

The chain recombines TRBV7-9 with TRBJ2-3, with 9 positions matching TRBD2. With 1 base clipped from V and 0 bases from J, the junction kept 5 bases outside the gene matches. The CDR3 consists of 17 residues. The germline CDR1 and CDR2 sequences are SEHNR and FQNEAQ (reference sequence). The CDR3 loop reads CASSLDLAGPSTDTQYF. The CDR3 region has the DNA TGTGCCAGCAGCTTAGATCTAGCGGGGCCTAGCACAGATACGCAGTATTTT. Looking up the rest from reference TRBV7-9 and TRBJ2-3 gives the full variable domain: DTGVSQNPRHKITKRGQNVTFRCDPISEHNRLYWYRQTLGQGPEFLTYFQNEAQLEKSRLLSDRFSAERPKGSFSTLEIQRTEQGDSAMYLCASSLDLAGPSTDTQYFGPGTRLTVL.

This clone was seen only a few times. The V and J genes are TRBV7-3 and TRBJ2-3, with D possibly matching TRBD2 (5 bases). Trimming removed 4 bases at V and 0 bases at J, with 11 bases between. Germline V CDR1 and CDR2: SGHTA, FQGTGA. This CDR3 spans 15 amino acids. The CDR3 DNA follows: TGTGCCAGCAGCTCGTCGGCGGGTAGCACAGATACGCAGTATTTT. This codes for CASSSSAGSTDTQYF.

This CDR3 reads CASSQGPTSGGYEQYF. Here the CDR3 DNA reads TGTGCCAGCAGCCAAGGGCCGACTAGCGGAGGCTACGAGCAGTACTTC. V is TRBV7-3 and J is TRBJ2-7, with 9 bases aligning to TRBD2. The trim removed 5 bases at V and 3 bases at J, leaving 11 bases unmatched. The CDR3 has 16 residues. The germline V gene encodes CDR1 SGHTA and CDR2 FQGTGA. Complete variable domain (other parts from reference TRBV7-3 and TRBJ2-7): GAGVSQTPSNKVTEKGKYVELRCDPISGHTALYWYRQSLGQGPEFLIYFQGTGAADDSGLPNDRFFAVRPEGSVSTLKIQRTERGDSAVYLCASSQGPTSGGYEQYFGPGTRLTVT.

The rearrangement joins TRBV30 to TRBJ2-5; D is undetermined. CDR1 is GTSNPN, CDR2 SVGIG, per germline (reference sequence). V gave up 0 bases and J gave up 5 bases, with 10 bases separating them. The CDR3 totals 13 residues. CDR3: CAWSVGLWETQYF. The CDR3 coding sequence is TGTGCCTGGAGTGTTGGGTTGTGGGAGACCCAGTACTTC.

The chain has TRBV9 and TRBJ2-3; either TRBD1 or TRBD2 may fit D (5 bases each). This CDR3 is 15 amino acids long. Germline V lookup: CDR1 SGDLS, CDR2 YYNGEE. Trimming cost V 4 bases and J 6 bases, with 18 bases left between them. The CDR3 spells CASSRSGTGADTQYF. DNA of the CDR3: TGTGCCAGCAGCCGCTCCGGGACGGGTGCGGATACGCAGTATTTT.

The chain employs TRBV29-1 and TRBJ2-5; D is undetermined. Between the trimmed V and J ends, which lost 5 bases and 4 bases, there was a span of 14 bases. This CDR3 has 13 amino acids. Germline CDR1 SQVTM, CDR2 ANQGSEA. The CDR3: CSVRESSGETQYF. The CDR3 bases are TGCAGCGTTCGCGAATCCTCAGGAGAGACCCAGTACTTC.

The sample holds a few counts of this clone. The CDR3 here is CASSEQRGGYDEQFF. The DNA for the CDR3 is TGTGCCAGCAGTGAACAGCGGGGGGGCTATGATGAGCAGTTCTTC. The chain employs TRBV6-1 and TRBJ2-1, with 10 nucleotides matching TRBD2. The V and J ends lost 2 bases and 8 bases, in that order; junction bases with no gene match: 6. CDR3 size: 15 residues. The germline gives CDR1 MNHNS, CDR2 SASEGT.

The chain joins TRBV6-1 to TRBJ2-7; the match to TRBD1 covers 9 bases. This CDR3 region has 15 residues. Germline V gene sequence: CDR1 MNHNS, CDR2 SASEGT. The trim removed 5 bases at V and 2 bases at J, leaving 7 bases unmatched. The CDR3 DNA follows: TGTGCCAGCAGTTTAACAGGGGGCCCTCCCTACGAGCAGTACTTC. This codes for CASSLTGGPPYEQYF.

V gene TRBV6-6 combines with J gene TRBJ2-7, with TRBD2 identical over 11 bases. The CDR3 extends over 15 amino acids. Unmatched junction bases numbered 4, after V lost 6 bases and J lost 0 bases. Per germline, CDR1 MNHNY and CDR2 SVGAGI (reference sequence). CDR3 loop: CASRLAGGSSYEQYF. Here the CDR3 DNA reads TGTGCCAGCAGGTTAGCGGGGGGGAGCTCCTACGAGCAGTACTTC.

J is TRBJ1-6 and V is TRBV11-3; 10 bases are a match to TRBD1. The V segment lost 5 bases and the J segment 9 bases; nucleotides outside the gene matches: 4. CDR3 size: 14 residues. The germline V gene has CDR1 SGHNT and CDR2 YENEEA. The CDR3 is CASSPDRGTSPLHF. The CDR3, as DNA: TGTGCCAGCAGCCCGGACAGGGGGACTTCACCCCTCCACTTT.

In DNA, the CDR3 is TGTGCCAGCAGCCGCGGACAGGGGGCTTGGGCCGGGGAGCTGTTTTTT. Translation gives CASSRGQGAWAGELFF. The chain couples TRBV7-9 to TRBJ2-2; 11 bases are a match to TRBD1. Germline V gene sequence: CDR1 SEHNR, CDR2 FQNEAQ (reference sequence). This CDR3 is built from 16 residues. With V trimmed by 5 bases and J by 6 bases, 8 bases remained unmatched. Supplemented by reference TRBV7-9 and TRBJ2-2, the full variable domain reads DTGVSQNPRHKITKRGQNVTFRCDPISEHNRLYWYRQTLGQGPEFLTYFQNEAQLEKSRLLSDRFSAERPKGSFSTLEIQRTEQGDSAMYLCASSRGQGAWAGELFFGEGSRLTVL.

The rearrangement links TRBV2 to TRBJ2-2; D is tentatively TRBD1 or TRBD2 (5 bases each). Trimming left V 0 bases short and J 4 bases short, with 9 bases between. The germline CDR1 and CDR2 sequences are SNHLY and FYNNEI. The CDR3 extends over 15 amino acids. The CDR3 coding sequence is TGTGCCAGCAGTGAAGCGCCCGGGGCCACCGGGGAGCTGTTTTTT. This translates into CASSEAPGATGELFF.

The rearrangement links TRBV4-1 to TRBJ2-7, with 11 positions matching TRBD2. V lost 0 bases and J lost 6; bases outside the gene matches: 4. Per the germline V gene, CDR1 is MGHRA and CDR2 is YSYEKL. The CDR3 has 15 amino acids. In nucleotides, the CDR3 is TGCGCCAGCAGCCAAGAGGGACTAGCGGACGTCGAGCAGTACTTC. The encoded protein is CASSQEGLADVEQYF.

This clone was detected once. Here the CDR3 reads CASSQEGQGASQETQYF. The CDR3 bases are TGCGCCAGCAGCCAAGAGGGACAGGGGGCCTCCCAAGAGACCCAGTACTTC. V gene TRBV4-3 combines with J gene TRBJ2-5; 12 bases are a match to TRBD1. The CDR3 covers 17 residues. V gave up 0 bases and J gave up 1 base; unmatched junction bases: 3. Germline V gene lookup returns CDR1 LGHNA and CDR2 YSLEER.

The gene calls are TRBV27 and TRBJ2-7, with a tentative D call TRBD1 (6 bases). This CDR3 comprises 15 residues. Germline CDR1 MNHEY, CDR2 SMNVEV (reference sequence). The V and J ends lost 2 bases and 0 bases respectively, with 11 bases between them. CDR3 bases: TGTGCCAGCAGTTTAGTGGCAGGGGCCTCCTACGAGCAGTACTTC. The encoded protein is CASSLVAGASYEQYF.

CDR3 nucleotides: TGTGCCAGCTGGAGGGGTGGCTCGGAGACCCAGTACTTC. This sequence encodes CASWRGGSETQYF. V usage is TRBV27 and J usage is TRBJ2-5, with TRBD2 as a possible D gene (6 bases). V was shortened by 8 bases and J by 5 bases, with 15 bases between the two germline ends. Germline CDR1 reads MNHEY; CDR2 reads SMNVEV (reference sequence). There are 13 residues in the CDR3.

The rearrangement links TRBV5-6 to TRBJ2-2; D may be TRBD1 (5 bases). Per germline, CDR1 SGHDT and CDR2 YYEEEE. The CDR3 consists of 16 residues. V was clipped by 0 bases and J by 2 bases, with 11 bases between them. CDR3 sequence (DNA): TGTGCCAGCAGCTTGGGGACATCCTTCAACACCGGGGAGCTGTTTTTT. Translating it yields CASSLGTSFNTGELFF.

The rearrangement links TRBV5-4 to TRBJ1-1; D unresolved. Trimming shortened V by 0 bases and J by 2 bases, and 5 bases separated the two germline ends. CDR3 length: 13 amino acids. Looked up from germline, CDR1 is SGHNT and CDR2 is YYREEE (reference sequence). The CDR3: CASSLDYNTEAFF. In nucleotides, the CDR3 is TGTGCCAGCAGCTTGGACTATAACACTGAAGCTTTCTTT.

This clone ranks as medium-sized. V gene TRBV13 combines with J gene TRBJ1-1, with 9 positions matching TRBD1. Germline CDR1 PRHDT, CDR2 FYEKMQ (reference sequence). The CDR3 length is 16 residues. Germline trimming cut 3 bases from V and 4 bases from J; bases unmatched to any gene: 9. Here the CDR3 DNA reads TGTGCCAGCAGCTTTAGGGAGGGACAGGGTGGCACTGAAGCTTTCTTT. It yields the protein CASSFREGQGGTEAFF.

The CDR3 reads CASSLSRGGETQYF. The DNA for the CDR3 is TGCGCCAGCAGCTTGAGCAGGGGTGGGGAGACCCAGTACTTC. The genes are TRBV5-1 and TRBJ2-5, with D perhaps matching TRBD1 (6 bases). The CDR3 has 14 residues. V was cut by 1 base and J by 5 bases, with 12 bases left in between. The germline V gene has CDR1 SGHRS and CDR2 YFSETQ. Using reference TRBV5-1 and TRBJ2-5 for the parts outside the CDR3, the full variable domain is KAGVTQTPRYLIKTRGQQVTLSCSPISGHRSVSWYQQTPGQGLQFLFEYFSETQRNKGNFPGRFSGRQFSNSRSEMNVSTLELGDSALYLCASSLSRGGETQYFGPGTRLLVL.

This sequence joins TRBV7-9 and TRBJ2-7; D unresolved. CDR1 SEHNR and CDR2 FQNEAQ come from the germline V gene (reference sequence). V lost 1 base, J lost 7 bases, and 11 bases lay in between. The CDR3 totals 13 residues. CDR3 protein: CASSLVLGGEQYF. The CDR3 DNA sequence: TGTGCCAGCAGCTTAGTTCTCGGCGGTGAGCAGTACTTC.

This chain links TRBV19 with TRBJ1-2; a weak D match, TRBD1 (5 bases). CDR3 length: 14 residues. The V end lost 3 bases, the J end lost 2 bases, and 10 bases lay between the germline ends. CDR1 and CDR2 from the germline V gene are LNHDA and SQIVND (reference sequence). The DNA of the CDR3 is TGTGCCAGTAGTATTCAGGGAGTAAACTATGGCTACACCTTC. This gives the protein CASSIQGVNYGYTF.

In DNA, the CDR3 is TGTGCCAGCTCACCAGGGCCGCGACTCTATGGCTACACCTTC. Protein product: CASSPGPRLYGYTF. This rearrangement joins TRBV18 to TRBJ1-2; D is undetermined. Germline values: CDR1 KGHSH, CDR2 LQKENI. The germline V and J ends were trimmed by 2 bases and 4 bases, with 11 bases remaining between them. The CDR3 is 14 residues long.

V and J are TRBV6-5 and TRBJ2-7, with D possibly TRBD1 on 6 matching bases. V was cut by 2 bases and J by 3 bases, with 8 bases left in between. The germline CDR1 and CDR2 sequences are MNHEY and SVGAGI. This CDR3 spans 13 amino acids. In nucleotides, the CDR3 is TGTGCCAGCAGTTACGGCAGGGGCTACGAGCAGTACTTC. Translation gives CASSYGRGYEQYF.